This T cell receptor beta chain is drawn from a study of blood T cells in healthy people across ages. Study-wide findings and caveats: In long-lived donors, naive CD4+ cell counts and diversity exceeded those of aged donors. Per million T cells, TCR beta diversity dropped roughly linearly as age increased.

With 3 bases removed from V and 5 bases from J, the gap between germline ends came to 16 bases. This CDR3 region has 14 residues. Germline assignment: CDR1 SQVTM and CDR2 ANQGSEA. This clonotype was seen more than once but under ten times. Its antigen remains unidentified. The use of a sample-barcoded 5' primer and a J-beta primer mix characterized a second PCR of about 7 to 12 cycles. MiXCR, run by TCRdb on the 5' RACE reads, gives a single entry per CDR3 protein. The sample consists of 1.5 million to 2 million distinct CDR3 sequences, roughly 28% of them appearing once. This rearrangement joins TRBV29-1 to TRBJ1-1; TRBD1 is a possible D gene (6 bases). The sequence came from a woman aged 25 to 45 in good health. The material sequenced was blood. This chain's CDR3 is CSVDAGDGGTEAFF. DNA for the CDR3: TGCAGCGTTGATGCAGGGGATGGAGGGACTGAAGCTTTCTTT.